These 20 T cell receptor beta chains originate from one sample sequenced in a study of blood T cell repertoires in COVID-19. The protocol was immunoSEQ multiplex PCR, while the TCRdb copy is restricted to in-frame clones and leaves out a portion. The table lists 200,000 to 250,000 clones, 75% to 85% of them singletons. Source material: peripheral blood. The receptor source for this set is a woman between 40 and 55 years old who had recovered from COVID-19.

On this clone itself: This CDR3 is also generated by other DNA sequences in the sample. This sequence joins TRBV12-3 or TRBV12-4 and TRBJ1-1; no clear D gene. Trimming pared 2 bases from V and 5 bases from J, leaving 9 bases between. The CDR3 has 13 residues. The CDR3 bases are TGTGCCAGCAGTTTATTGGGAGGTACTGAAGCTTTCTTT. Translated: CASSLLGGTEAFF.

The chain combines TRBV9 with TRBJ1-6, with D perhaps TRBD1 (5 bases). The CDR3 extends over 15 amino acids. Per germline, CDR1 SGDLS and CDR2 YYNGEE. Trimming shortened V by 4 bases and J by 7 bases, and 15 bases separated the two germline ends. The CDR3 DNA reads TGTGCCAGCAGCCCCCATGACAGTCGCAATTCACCCCTCCACTTT. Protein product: CASSPHDSRNSPLHF.

For the CDR3, the DNA is TGTGCCAGCAGCCCCGAGGGACAGAACACCGGGGAGCTGTTTTTT. Translating gives CASSPEGQNTGELFF. The rearrangement joins TRBV5-4 to TRBJ2-2; tentative D call: TRBD1 (6 bases). Germline V gene data show CDR1 as SGHNT and CDR2 as YYREEE (reference sequence). Trimming removed 4 bases at V and 1 base at J, with 11 bases between. The CDR3 runs 15 residues.

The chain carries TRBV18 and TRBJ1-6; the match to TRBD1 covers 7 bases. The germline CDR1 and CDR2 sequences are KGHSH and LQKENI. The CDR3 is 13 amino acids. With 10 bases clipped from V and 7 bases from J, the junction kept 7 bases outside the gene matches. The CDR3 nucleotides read TGTGCCACCACAGGGGCGGTCAATTCACCCCTCCACTTT. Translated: CATTGAVNSPLHF.

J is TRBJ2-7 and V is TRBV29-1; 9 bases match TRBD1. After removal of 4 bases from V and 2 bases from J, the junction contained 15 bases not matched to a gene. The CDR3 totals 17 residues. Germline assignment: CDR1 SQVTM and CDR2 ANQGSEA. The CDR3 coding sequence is TGCAGCGTTGGTCCGGGACAGGGAAACCCATTTACCTACGAGCAGTACTTC. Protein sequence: CSVGPGQGNPFTYEQYF.

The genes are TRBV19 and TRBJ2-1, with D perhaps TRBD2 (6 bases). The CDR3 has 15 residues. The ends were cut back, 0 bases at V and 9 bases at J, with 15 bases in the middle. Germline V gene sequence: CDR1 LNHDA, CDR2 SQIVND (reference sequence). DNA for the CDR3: TGTGCCAGTAGTATAGATCTATTGGGGGGAGGTGAGCAGTTCTTC. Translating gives CASSIDLLGGGEQFF.

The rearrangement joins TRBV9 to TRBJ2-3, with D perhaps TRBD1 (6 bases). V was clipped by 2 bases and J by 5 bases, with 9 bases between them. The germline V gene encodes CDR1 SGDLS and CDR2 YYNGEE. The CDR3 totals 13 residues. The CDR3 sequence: CASSVNREDTQYF. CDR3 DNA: TGTGCCAGCAGCGTTAACAGGGAAGATACGCAGTATTTT.

The CDR3 region has the DNA TGTGCCAGCAGCTTGGATCCCTACAGTGGCACAGATACGCAGTATTTT. It codes for CASSLDPYSGTDTQYF. The chain uses TRBV5-6 and TRBJ2-3; D is uncertain. Between the trimmed V and J ends, which lost 0 bases and 1 base, there was a span of 12 bases. Germline V gene sequence: CDR1 SGHDT, CDR2 YYEEEE. The CDR3 contains 16 residues.

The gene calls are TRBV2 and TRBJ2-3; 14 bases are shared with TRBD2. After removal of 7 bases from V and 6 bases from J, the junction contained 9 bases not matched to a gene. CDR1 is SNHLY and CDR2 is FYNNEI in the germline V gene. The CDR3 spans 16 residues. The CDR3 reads CASIRGLAGEGDTQYF. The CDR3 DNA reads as TGTGCCAGCATCCGGGGACTAGCGGGAGAGGGGGATACGCAGTATTTT.

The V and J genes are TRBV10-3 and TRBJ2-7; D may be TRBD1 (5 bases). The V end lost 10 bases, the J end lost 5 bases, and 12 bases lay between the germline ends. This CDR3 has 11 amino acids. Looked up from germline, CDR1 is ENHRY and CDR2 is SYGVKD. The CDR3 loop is CASQGFHEQYF. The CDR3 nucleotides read TGTGCCAGTCAGGGTTTCCACGAGCAGTACTTC.

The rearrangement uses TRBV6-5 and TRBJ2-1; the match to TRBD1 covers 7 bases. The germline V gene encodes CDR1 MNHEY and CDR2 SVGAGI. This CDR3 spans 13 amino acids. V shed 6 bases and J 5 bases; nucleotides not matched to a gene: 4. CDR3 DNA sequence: TGTGCCAGCAGCTGGGACAGAAACAATGAGCAGTTCTTC. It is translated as CASSWDRNNEQFF.

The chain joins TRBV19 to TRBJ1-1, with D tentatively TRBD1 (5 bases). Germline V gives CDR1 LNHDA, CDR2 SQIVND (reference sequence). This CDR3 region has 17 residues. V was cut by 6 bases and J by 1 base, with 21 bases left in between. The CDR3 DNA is TGTGCCAGTAGCCCGCCCCCACAGGCGTTAGCGAACACTGAAGCTTTCTTT. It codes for CASSPPPQALANTEAFF.

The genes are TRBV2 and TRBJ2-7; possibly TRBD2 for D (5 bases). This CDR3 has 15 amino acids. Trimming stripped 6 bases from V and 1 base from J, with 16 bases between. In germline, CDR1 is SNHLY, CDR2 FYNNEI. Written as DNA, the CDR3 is TGTGCCAGCAGCTTCGGAGGAAGCCAATCCTACGAGCAGTACTTC. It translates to CASSFGGSQSYEQYF.

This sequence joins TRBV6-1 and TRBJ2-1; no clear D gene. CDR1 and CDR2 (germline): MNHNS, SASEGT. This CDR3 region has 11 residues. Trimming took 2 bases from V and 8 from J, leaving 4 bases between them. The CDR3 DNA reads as TGTGCCAGCAGTGAATATTATGAGCAGTTCTTC. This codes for CASSEYYEQFF.

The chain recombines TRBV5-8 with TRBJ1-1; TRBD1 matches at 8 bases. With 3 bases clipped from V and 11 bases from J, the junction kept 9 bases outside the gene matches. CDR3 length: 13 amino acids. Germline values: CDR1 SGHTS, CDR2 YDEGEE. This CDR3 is CASSWRRTGRAFF. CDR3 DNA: TGTGCCAGCAGCTGGAGGCGGACAGGGCGGGCTTTCTTT. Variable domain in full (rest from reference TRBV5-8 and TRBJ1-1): EAGVTQSPTHLIKTRGQQATLRCSPISGHTSVYWYQQALGLGLQFLLWYDEGEERNRGNFPPRFSGRQFPNYSSELNVNALELEDSALYLCASSWRRTGRAFFGQGTRLTVV.

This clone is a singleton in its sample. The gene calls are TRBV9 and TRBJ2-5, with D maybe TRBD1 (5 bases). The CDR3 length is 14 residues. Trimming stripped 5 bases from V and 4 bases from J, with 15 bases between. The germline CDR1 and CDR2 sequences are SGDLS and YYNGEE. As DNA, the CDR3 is TGTGCCAGCAGAAACAAGGGGCACCTAGAGACCCAGTACTTC. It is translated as CASRNKGHLETQYF.

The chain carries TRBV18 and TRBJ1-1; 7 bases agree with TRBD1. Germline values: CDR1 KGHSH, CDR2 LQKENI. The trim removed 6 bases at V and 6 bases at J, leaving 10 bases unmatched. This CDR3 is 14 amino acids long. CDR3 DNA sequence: TGTGCCAGCTCCCCTCAACCCGGACAGGCTGAAGCTTTCTTT. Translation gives CASSPQPGQAEAFF.

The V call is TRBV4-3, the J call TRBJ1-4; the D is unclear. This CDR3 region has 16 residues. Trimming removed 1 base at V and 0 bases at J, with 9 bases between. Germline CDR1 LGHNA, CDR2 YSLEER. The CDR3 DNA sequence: TGCGCCAGCAGCCAAGTCCTAGGAACAACTAATGAAAAACTGTTTTTT. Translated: CASSQVLGTTNEKLFF.

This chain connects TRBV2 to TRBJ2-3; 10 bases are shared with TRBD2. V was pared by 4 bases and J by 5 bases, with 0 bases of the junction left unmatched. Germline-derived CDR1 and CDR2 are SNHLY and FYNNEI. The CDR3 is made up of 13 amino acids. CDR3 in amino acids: CASSGLAGDTQYF. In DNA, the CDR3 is TGTGCCAGCAGTGGACTAGCGGGAGATACGCAGTATTTT.

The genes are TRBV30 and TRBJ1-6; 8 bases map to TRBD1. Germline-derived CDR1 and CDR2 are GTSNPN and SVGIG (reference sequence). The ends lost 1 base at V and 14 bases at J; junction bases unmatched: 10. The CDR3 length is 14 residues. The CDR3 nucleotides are TGTGCCTGGAGTGAGGGACAGGATATGTCGTCCCTCCACTTT. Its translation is CAWSEGQDMSSLHF.